This TCR beta chain was identified in a study of regulatory T cells in long-lasting Graves disease. General study findings and limits: Persistent disease exhibited a predilection for TRBV28, TRBJ1-2 and TRBJ2-5.

Concerning this clonotype: Its specificity is not known.

CDR3 regions were amplified by Arm-PCR using iRepertoire HTBI primers to build TCR beta libraries. Original processing notes: The study identified roughly 59 TRBV and 13 to 15 TRBJ segments across samples. TCRdb analysed the multiplex PCR reads with MiXCR anew, one entry per CDR3 protein. These V and J calls are TCRdb output, not the study's own analysis. The sample shows hundreds of thousands of distinct CDR3 sequences, less than 25% of them seen only once. Time point given: persistent/refractory GD, antithyroid drugs over 5 years with positive TRAb. PBMCs were the source of the RNA used for TCR sequencing. CDR3 length equals 12 residues. V shed 3 bases and J shed 12 bases, with 11 bases lying between them.

This specimen consisted of peripheral blood mononuclear cells (PBMCs), obtained when the disease was refractory, from a patient treated with antithyroid drugs. The sequence was collected from a female donor with Graves disease. The V gene is TRBV12-3 or TRBV12-4, the J gene TRBJ2-2; D ambiguous. The CDR3 here is CASSFMWGKLFF. In DNA form, the CDR3 reads TGTGCCAGCAGTTTTATGTGGGGAAAGCTGTTTTTT.